This T cell receptor (beta chain) was recovered during a study of vaccination effects on CD4 cells after COVID-19. Study observations and caveats: Clones arising from infection and from vaccination showed marked clonal contraction late after vaccination.

Before any sequencing was done, the ViraFEST assay used viral peptide pools to expand antigen-specific CD4+ T cells. Culturing for around ten days preceded CD4+ T cell isolation. None of the vaccinated had previously contracted SARS-CoV-2, and their nucleocapsid antibodies tested negative. About 2.2 million PBMC per well received about 10 IU/ml IL-2 and roughly 9.2 ug/ml peptides in culture. Half-medium replacement with IL-2 medium occurred on days 3 and 7. This clone has just one count. Its target is not known. Data came from immunoSEQ multiplex PCR; TCRdb stores just in-frame clones and leaves some out. Of tens of thousands of clones listed, around 81% are singletons. The germline gives CDR1 LNHNV, CDR2 YYDKDF (reference sequence). J lost 5 bases, V lost 5 bases, and 3 bases had no gene match. The CDR3 sequence is 14 residues long.

The sequencing used CD4+ T cells from PBMCs cultured with HCoV-229E spike peptides, collected before COVID-19 vaccination. This receptor was identified in a human donor who received a COVID-19 vaccine. The chain links TRBV15 to TRBJ1-4, with TRBD1 matching over 9 bases. The CDR3 bases are TGTGCCACCAGCGGAGGGACAGGGAATGAAAAACTGTTTTTT. It translates to CATSGGTGNEKLFF. Based on the CDR3 plus reference TRBV15 and TRBJ1-4, the full variable domain is DAMVIQNPRYQVTQFGKPVTLSCSQTLNHNVMYWYQQKSSQAPKLLFHYYDKDFNNEADTPDNFQSRRPNTSFCFLDIRSPGLGDTAMYLCATSGGTGNEKLFFGSGTQLSVL.